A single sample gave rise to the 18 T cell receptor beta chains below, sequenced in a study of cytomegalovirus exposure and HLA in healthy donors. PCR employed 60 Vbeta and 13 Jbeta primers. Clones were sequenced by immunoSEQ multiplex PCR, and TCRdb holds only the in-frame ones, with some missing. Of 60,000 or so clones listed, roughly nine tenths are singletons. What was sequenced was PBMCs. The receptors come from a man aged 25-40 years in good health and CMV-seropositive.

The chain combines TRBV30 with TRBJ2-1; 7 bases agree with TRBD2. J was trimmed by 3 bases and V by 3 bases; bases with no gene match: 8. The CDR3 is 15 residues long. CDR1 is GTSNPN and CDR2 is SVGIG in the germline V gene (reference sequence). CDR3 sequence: CAWSPGLTIYNEQFF. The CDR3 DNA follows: TGTGCCTGGAGCCCGGGACTAACTATCTACAATGAGCAGTTCTTC.

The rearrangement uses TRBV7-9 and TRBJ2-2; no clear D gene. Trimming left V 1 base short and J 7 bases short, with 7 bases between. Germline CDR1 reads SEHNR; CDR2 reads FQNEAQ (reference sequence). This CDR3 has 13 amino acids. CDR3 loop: CASSLVGIGELFF. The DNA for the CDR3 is TGTGCCAGCAGCTTAGTGGGCATCGGGGAGCTGTTTTTT.

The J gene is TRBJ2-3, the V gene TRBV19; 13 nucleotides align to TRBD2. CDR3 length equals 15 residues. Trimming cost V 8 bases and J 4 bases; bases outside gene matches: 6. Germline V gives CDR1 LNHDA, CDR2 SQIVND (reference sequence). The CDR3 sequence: CASGLAGVGADTQYF. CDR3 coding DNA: TGTGCCAGTGGACTAGCGGGAGTTGGTGCAGATACGCAGTATTTT.

CDR3 bases: TGTGCCAGCAGCTTAGGCCGGCGGGGGGGCGAAGACACTGAAGCTTTCTTT. This translates into CASSLGRRGGEDTEAFF. The V gene is TRBV13, the J gene TRBJ1-1; possibly TRBD1 for D (6 bases). The V end was cut by 0 bases, the J end by 3 bases, with 17 bases between. The CDR3 has 17 residues. The germline V gene has CDR1 PRHDT and CDR2 FYEKMQ (reference sequence).

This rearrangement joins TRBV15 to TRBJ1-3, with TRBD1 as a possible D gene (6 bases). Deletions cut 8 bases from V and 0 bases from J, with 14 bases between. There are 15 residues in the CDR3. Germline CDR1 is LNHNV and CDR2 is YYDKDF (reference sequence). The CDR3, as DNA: TGTGCCACCTCCTCCGTACAGGGCTCTGGAAACACCATATATTTT. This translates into CATSSVQGSGNTIYF.

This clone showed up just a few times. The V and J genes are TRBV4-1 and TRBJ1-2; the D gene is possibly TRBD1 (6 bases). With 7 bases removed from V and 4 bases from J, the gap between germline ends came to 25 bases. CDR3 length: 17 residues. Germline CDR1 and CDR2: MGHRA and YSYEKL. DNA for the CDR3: TGCGCCAGCACCCCCGGGGGGGGCGGCAGAAGGGGCTATGGCTACACCTTC. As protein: CASTPGGGGRRGYGYTF.

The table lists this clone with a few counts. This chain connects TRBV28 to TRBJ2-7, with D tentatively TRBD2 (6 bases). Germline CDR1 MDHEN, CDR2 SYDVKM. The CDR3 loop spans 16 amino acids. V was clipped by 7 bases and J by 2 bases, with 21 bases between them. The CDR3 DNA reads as TGTGCCAGCATCTCCGGGGGTAGCCGAGGGGCCTACGAGCAGTACTTC. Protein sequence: CASISGGSRGAYEQYF.

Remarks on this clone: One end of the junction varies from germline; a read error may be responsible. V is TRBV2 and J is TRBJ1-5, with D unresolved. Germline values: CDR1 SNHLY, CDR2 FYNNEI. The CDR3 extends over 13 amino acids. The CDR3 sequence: CATSRRIHQPQHF. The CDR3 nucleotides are TGTGCCACCAGTAGGCGGATACATCAGCCCCAGCATTTT.

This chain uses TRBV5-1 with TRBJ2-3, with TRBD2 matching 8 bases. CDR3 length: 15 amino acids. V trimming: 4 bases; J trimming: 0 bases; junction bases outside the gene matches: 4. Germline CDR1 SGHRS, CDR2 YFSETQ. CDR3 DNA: TGCGCCAGCAGCGCCGGGACTAGGAGCACAGATACGCAGTATTTT. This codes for CASSAGTRSTDTQYF.

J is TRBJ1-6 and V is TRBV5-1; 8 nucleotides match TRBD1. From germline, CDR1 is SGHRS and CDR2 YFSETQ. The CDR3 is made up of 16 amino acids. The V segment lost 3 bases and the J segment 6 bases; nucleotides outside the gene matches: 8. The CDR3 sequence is CASSSSTDRVNSPLHF. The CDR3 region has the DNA TGCGCCAGCAGCTCAAGCACGGACAGGGTTAATTCACCCCTCCACTTT.

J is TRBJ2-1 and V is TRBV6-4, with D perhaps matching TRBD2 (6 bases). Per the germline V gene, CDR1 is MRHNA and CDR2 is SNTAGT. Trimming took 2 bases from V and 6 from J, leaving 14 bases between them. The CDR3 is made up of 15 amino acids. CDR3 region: CASSDEMGLSNEQFF. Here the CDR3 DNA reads TGTGCCAGCAGTGACGAGATGGGACTCTCCAATGAGCAGTTCTTC.

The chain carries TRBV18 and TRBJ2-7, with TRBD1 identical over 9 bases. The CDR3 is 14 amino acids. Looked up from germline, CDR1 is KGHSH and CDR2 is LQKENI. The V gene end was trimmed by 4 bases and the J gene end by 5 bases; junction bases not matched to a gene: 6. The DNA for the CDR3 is TGTGCCAGCTCACGGGGTCGACAGGGGGACGAGCAGTACTTC. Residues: CASSRGRQGDEQYF.

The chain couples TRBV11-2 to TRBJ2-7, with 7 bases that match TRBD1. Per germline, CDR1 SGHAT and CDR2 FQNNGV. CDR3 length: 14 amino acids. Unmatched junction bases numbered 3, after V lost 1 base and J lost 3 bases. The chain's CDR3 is CASSLVRDSYEQYF. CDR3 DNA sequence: TGTGCCAGCAGCTTAGTTAGGGACAGCTACGAGCAGTACTTC.

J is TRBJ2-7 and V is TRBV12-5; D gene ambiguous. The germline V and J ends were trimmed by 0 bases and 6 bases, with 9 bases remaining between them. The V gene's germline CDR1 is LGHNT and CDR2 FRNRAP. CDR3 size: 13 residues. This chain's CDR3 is CASGLVPTAEQYF. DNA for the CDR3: TGTGCTAGTGGTTTGGTACCCACAGCCGAGCAGTACTTC.

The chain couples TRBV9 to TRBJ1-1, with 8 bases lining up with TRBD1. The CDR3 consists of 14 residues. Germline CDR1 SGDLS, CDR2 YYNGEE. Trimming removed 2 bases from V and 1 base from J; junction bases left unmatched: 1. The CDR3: CASSVGQANTEAFF. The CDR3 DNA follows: TGTGCCAGCAGCGTGGGACAGGCGAACACTGAAGCTTTCTTT.

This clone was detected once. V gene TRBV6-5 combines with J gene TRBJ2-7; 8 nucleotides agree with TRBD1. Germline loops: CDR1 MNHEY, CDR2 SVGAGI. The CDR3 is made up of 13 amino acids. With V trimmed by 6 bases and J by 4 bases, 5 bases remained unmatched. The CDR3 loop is CASSQGQDYEQYF. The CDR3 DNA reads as TGTGCCAGCAGCCAGGGACAGGATTACGAGCAGTACTTC.

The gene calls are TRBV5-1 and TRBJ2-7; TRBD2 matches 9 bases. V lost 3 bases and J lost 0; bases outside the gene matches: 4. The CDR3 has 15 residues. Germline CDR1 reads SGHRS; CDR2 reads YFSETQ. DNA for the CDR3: TGCGCCAGCAGCTCGGCTAGCGGGGCCTCCTACGAGCAGTACTTC. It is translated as CASSSASGASYEQYF.

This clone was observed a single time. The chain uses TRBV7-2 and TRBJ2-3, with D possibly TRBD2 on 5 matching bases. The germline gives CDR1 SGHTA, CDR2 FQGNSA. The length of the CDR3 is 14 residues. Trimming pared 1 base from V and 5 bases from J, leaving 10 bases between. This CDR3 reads CASSLERFKDTQYF. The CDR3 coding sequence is TGTGCCAGCAGCTTAGAGCGGTTTAAAGATACGCAGTATTTT.